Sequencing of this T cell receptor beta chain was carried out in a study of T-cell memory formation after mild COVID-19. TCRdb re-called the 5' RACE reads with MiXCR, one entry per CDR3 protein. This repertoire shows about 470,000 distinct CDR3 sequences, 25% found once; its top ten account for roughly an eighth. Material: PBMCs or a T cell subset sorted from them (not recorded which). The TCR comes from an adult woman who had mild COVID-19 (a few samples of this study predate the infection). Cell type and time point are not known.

The CDR3 region is CASSLLSGTPYTEAFF. CDR3 sequence (DNA): TGCGCCAGCAGCTTGTTGTCCGGGACACCTTACACTGAAGCTTTCTTT. The V gene is TRBV5-1, the J gene TRBJ1-1, with a tentative D call TRBD1 (6 bases). Germline-derived CDR1 and CDR2 are SGHRS and YFSETQ. CDR3 length: 16 residues. V was cut by 1 base and J by 3 bases, with 16 bases left in between.